The 6 T cell receptor beta chains below all came from one sample that was sequenced in a study of identical twins. MiXCR, run by TCRdb on the 5' RACE reads, gives a single entry per CDR3 protein. This table has 690,000 or so distinct CDR3 sequences, around 6.1% appearing once. Sequencing was performed on naive T cells sorted from blood. The receptors here all came from a man younger than 35 in good health.

Many counts were recorded for this clonotype. This chain uses TRBV29-1 with TRBJ2-3, with 8 bases that match TRBD2. Germline values: CDR1 SQVTM, CDR2 ANQGSEA. The CDR3 is 17 residues long. The V segment lost 6 bases and the J segment 1 base; nucleotides outside the gene matches: 15. The CDR3 here is CSVPRGGRSWGTDTQYF. CDR3 DNA: TGCAGCGTCCCTAGGGGCGGGAGGAGTTGGGGCACAGATACGCAGTATTTT.

This clonotype was counted many times. The genes are TRBV12-5 and TRBJ2-1; possible D gene TRBD2, 6 bases. The ends were cut back, 1 base at V and 5 bases at J, with 15 bases in the middle. The germline V gene has CDR1 LGHNT and CDR2 FRNRAP. The CDR3 runs 16 residues. In DNA, the CDR3 is TGTGCTAGTGGTTTGGCCCGACTAGGAACGAACAATGAGCAGTTCTTC. This encodes CASGLARLGTNNEQFF.

This clonotype has a count of ten or more. The V and J genes are TRBV20-1 and TRBJ1-6; 8 nucleotides agree with TRBD1. J lost 8 bases, V lost 1 base, and 19 bases had no gene match. CDR1 and CDR2 from the germline V gene are DFQATT and SNEGSKA (reference sequence). This CDR3 has 19 amino acids. This chain's CDR3 is CSARASGTRGPRGDSPLHF. CDR3 bases: TGCAGTGCTAGAGCTAGTGGGACCAGGGGGCCTCGTGGGGATTCACCCCTCCACTTT.

V usage is TRBV5-1 and J usage is TRBJ2-1; possible D gene TRBD1, 5 bases. CDR1 is SGHRS and CDR2 is YFSETQ in the germline V gene. Trimming took off 3 bases at V and 5 bases at J, with 15 bases between the two ends. This CDR3 spans 15 amino acids. CDR3 coding DNA: TGCGCCAGCAGCTCCGACAGATCGGTAGACAATGAGCAGTTCTTC. The encoded protein is CASSSDRSVDNEQFF.

In this sample, this clonotype turned up many times. This rearrangement joins TRBV20-1 to TRBJ1-5; 7 bases line up with TRBD1. Germline loops: CDR1 DFQATT, CDR2 SNEGSKA (reference sequence). The CDR3 length is 14 residues. V was clipped by 5 bases and J by 6 bases; unmatched bases: 10. The CDR3 sequence: CSAVFSGGGQPQHF. The CDR3 DNA follows: TGCAGTGCTGTTTTTTCAGGGGGTGGTCAGCCCCAGCATTTT.

CDR3 residues: CASSQRLYNEQFF. DNA for the CDR3: TGTGCCAGCAGCCAGAGACTCTACAATGAGCAGTTCTTC. The V call is TRBV14, the J call TRBJ2-1; D remains unclear. The CDR3 contains 13 residues. Germline V CDR1 and CDR2: SGHDN, FVKESK. V lost 3 bases and J 3 bases, leaving 6 bases between the germline ends.